The 10 T cell receptor beta chains presented below share a single source sample, sequenced in a study of blood T cell repertoires in COVID-19. Here immunoSEQ multiplex PCR was the method, and the copy in TCRdb shows in-frame clones only, minus some. The sample gives approximately 390,000 clones, roughly 89% of which show up once; approximately 7% is in the top ten. Source material: peripheral blood. The origin of the receptors is a man between 18 and 29 years old with active or convalescent COVID-19.

The chain has TRBV6-5 and TRBJ2-3; 7 bases align to TRBD2. CDR3 length: 14 residues. Looked up from germline, CDR1 is MNHEY and CDR2 is SVGAGI. The junction had 0 bases not matched to a gene; V was cut back by 0 bases and J by 3 bases. The CDR3 nucleotides read TGTGCCAGCAGTTACTCGCGGGGGACAGATACGCAGTATTTT. It is translated as CASSYSRGTDTQYF.

A single count supports this clone. The chain is built from TRBV12-3 or TRBV12-4 and TRBJ1-2; TRBD1 matches at 8 bases. V was pared by 6 bases and J by 3 bases, with 3 bases of the junction left unmatched. This CDR3 region has 13 residues. CDR3 nucleotide sequence: TGTGCCAGCAGGTGGACAGGGTACTATGGCTACACCTTC. Translating it yields CASRWTGYYGYTF.

V usage is TRBV27 and J usage is TRBJ1-1; 7 nucleotides line up with TRBD1. The V and J ends lost 5 bases and 5 bases, in that order; junction bases with no gene match: 5. The CDR3 runs to 13 residues. Germline V CDR1 and CDR2: MNHEY, SMNVEV (reference sequence). In DNA, the CDR3 is TGTGCCAGCAGTACAAACAGGGGAACTGAAGCTTTCTTT. Translating it yields CASSTNRGTEAFF.

V usage is TRBV7-9 and J usage is TRBJ2-3; TRBD1 matches 8 bases. After removal of 4 bases from V and 1 base from J, the junction contained 10 bases not matched to a gene. Germline CDR1 is SEHNR and CDR2 is FQNEAQ (reference sequence). CDR3 length: 17 amino acids. CDR3 sequence: CASSSSGGGFGTDTQYF. Written as DNA, the CDR3 is TGTGCCAGCAGCTCATCAGGGGGCGGTTTCGGCACAGATACGCAGTATTTT.

The V gene is TRBV6-1, the J gene TRBJ1-5, with D possibly TRBD1 on 6 matching bases. The CDR3 contains 15 residues. Trimming shortened V by 3 bases and J by 6 bases, and 15 bases separated the two germline ends. Germline values: CDR1 MNHNS, CDR2 SASEGT. The CDR3 protein is CASSEVTGLSQPQHF. CDR3 sequence (DNA): TGTGCCAGCAGTGAGGTGACAGGTCTCAGTCAGCCCCAGCATTTT.

Written as DNA, the CDR3 is TGTGCCAGCAGGACCGGGACTGAAGCTTTCTTT. It translates to CASRTGTEAFF. The rearrangement uses TRBV6-5 and TRBJ1-1, with unresolved D. The CDR3 extends over 11 amino acids. The germline gives CDR1 MNHEY, CDR2 SVGAGI. V lost 6 bases and J lost 5, with 7 bases in between.

V gene TRBV28 combines with J gene TRBJ2-1, with D possibly TRBD2 on 5 matching bases. Trimming cost V 5 bases and J 0 bases, with 14 bases left between them. In germline, CDR1 is MDHEN, CDR2 SYDVKM. This CDR3 comprises 16 residues. For the CDR3, the DNA is TGTGCCAGCAGTCCCAGGACTCCCCGCTCCTACAATGAGCAGTTCTTC. Protein product: CASSPRTPRSYNEQFF. Drawing the rest from reference TRBV28 and TRBJ2-1, the complete variable domain is DVKVTQSSRYLVKRTGEKVFLECVQDMDHENMFWYRQDPGLGLRLIYFSYDVKMKEKGDIPEGYSVSREKKERFSLILESASTNQTSMYLCASSPRTPRSYNEQFFGPGTRLTVL.

V usage is TRBV30 and J usage is TRBJ2-7; D is unresolved. V shed 3 bases and J shed 6 bases, with 9 bases lying between them. The CDR3 totals 11 residues. Germline V gives CDR1 GTSNPN, CDR2 SVGIG (reference sequence). Written as DNA, the CDR3 is TGTGCCTGGAGGGAGAGAGGCGAGCAGTACTTC. Translation gives CAWRERGEQYF. Variable domain in full (rest from reference TRBV30 and TRBJ2-7): SQTIHQWPATLVQPVGSPLSLECTVEGTSNPNLYWYRQAAGRGLQLLFYSVGIGQISSEVPQNLSASRPQDRQFILSSKKLLLSDSGFYLCAWRERGEQYFGPGTRLTVT.

This chain links TRBV10-3 with TRBJ2-1; 8 nucleotides match TRBD1. This CDR3 has 14 residues. V was clipped by 6 bases and J by 5 bases; unmatched bases: 6. Germline CDR1 and CDR2: ENHRY and SYGVKD. The chain's CDR3 is CAIRKTGEDNEQFF. The DNA for the CDR3 is TGTGCCATCAGGAAGACAGGGGAAGACAATGAGCAGTTCTTC.

In this sample, this clone turned up once. This rearrangement joins TRBV11-2 to TRBJ2-7; a weak D match, TRBD2 (8 bases). The V gene's germline CDR1 is SGHAT and CDR2 FQNNGV. The CDR3 totals 15 residues. V lost 2 bases and J lost 2, with 13 bases in between. CDR3 DNA sequence: TGTGCCAGCAGCTTACCGGGAGGGGGCCCCTACGAGCAGTACTTC. It translates to CASSLPGGGPYEQYF. Drawing the rest from reference TRBV11-2 and TRBJ2-7, the complete variable domain is EAGVAQSPRYKIIEKRQSVAFWCNPISGHATLYWYQQILGQGPKLLIQFQNNGVVDDSQLPKDRFSAERLKGVDSTLKIQPAKLEDSAVYLCASSLPGGGPYEQYFGPGTRLTVT.